This T cell receptor (beta chain) was obtained from a study of cytomegalovirus exposure and HLA in healthy donors (dated by TCRdb to 2017 to 2019). With regard to the full study: In an earlier analysis of approximately 500 of the donors, under 300 Gb of sequence data and approximately 120 million unique TCR beta sequences from 150 million to 200 million T cells were reported. The study profiled the T cell repertoires of hundreds of subjects by immunosequencing and related them to cytomegalovirus serostatus. Among about 370 genotyped donors of the cohort, an average of around 250,000 unique TCR beta nucleotide sequences was sequenced per donor, of which approximately 19% were non-productive. An early release that covered about 600 HLA-typed donors contained approximately 300 gigabases of sequencing data and around 85 million unique TCR sequences. To predict cytomegalovirus infection status, the study combined high-throughput TCR immunosequencing, statistical association of individual TCRs with disease status, and machine learning. An earlier analysis of about 600 of the donors used high-throughput TCR beta sequencing to judge whether each TCR beta V gene segment behaved as functional or pseudogenic. HLA typing covered class I and class II loci at four-digit resolution. A later analysis re-analyzed previously published TCR beta repertoires from 550 to 700 donors and added high-resolution HLA genotyping to study TCR occurrence patterns. Among the 398 genotyped donors, around 81% belonged to the genetic ancestry cluster associated with self-reported Caucasian donors. Genome-wide SNP genotypes for about 65% of the 666 donors were used in a later genetic analysis, which treated that subset as a discovery cohort. The study was designed to test whether signatures of past pathogen exposure could be identified by cataloging public T cell receptors. Typing coverage varied by locus: roughly 629-640 donors for A, B, C, DRB1 and DQB1; 500 to 550 for DQA1; about 590 for DPA1; more than 450 for DPB1. Rather than using new phenotypic data, the later analysis identified candidate immune exposures from TCR beta sequences and from how often those sequences occurred across donors. Donor age, sex, ethnicity and CMV serostatus were compiled alongside the repertoire data. Besides the first cohort of some 670 subjects, a separate validation cohort made up of 120 different subjects was used. All discovery cohort repertoires had been generated on a single sequencing platform. Four to six DR-DQ haplotypes were handled as single units for association and clustering because linkage in the cohort was strong. What the authors observed across the whole study: While some public TCRs were present in many individuals, most TCR sequences turned up only very rarely across donors. A cluster of highly shared sequence variants was judged likely to represent a technical artifact of the sequencing pipeline. The study gave a list of about 160 TCR beta chains associated with cytomegalovirus. Because HLA typing was missing for some donors at each locus, association tests included only the typed subset. A further reported finding was that TCR beta sequences accurately predicted the HLA-A and HLA-B alleles for most subjects in the first cohort. According to a later analysis, parvovirus B19, influenza, CMV and Epstein-Barr virus appeared linked to several top co-occurrence clusters. A later analysis found that most CMV-associated TCR beta chains appeared HLA-restricted, with HLA associations seemingly driven largely by CMV exposure. Immune exposure information for the cohort was limited to CMV serostatus. Compared with the 666-donor mean, donors in an Asian-associated ancestry cluster had fewer N-insertions in productive TCRs, according to a later genetic analysis. In an earlier analysis of about 550 of the donors, most TCR beta V segments were observed in productive rearrangements about 87% or about 30% of the time, broadly matching IMGT annotations. At a false discovery rate of 0.05, a later analysis linked some 17,000 TCR beta sequences to specific HLA alleles. Linkage disequilibrium might explain the correlated functional status among segregating V segments, but an unknown experimental factor could not be ruled out. Assigning TCR associations to individual alleles was difficult when HLA alleles, especially DR and DQ, strongly co-occurred. Some IMGT-functional V segments, including TRBV6-2 and TRBV6-3, could not be told apart with the 87-base-pair reads, so those segments were excluded. Over 15 rarely observed V segments, including chromosome 9 orphons, were excluded from the earlier analysis of some 590 of the donors because counts were too low. In a later analysis, HLA-associated TCR beta chains showed more clonal expansion and lower generation probabilities than non-associated chains that were equally common. A later analysis found that TCR association rates varied across HLA loci, with DRB1 alleles showing the most associated TCRs and HLA-C alleles the fewest. The classifier was reported to diagnose cytomegalovirus status with high specificity and sensitivity in both the original cohort and the validation cohort. Roughly uniform sequencing depth across donors was assumed in presence/absence analyses, although this assumption may not hold. A few of the identified cytomegalovirus-associated TCR beta chains were confirmed in vitro to be specific for cytomegalovirus antigens. According to the authors, the approach could potentially be generalized to other disease states and immunological phenotypes. V-gene and J-gene trimming of TCR beta chains was associated with a missense DCLRE1C variant in a later genetic analysis, and the association was replicated in an independent cohort. In this cohort, only TCR beta chains were sequenced, and detectable features were limited by the absence of alpha or paired-chain data.

From its cysteine to its phenylalanine, the CDR3 spans 16 amino acids. The sequence is cut down to CDR3 DNA, 48 bases in frame from base 1. Reading the germline V gene gives CDR1 SGHVS and CDR2 FNYEAQ. V is trimmed back by 2 bases and J by 3 bases, and the junction contains 6 bases that no gene match accounts for. The cohort was made up of 666 healthy bone marrow donors. At the time of sampling, every cohort member was nominally healthy, though immune exposures that went unrecorded were likely present. The donor tested CMV seropositive and was one of the 289 seropositive cohort members. A peripheral blood sample was collected from each donor, and TCR beta sequencing was performed on peripheral blood mononuclear cells. Genomic DNA extraction from the blood cell samples was performed with the Qiagen DNeasy Blood Extraction Kit. As regards this clone: Its cognate antigen has yet to be identified. Per-base qualities were not stored, and no clone one base away is much larger.

The protocol used for the library was the immunoSEQ multiplex PCR assay. The multiplex PCR relied on a mix of 60 forward primers for TCR Vbeta segments and 13 reverse primers for TCR Jbeta segments. The CDR3 region of rearranged TCR beta genes was amplified from genomic DNA with a multiplex PCR assay. The amplified TCR beta libraries were sequenced on the Illumina HiSeq System as 87-base-pair reads. Under the source paper's analysis protocol: A later analysis counted 75 million to 100 million unique TCR beta chains across the 550 to 750 repertoires, and around 12 million of these chains were shared by at least two donors. To remove PCR and sequencing errors, raw reads were error-corrected and collapsed into unique sequences using a nearest-neighbor algorithm that merged closely related sequences. CDR3 sequences were aligned to IMGT reference sequences to assign V, D and J gene segments. For a sequence to be retained, a match of at least six nucleotides to both a V gene segment and a J gene segment was required. A rearrangement was called productive if the CDR3 had no stop codons and remained in frame with V and J, and every other rearrangement was called non-productive. CDR3 was defined according to IMGT convention as the region running from the second conserved V-encoded cysteine to the conserved J-encoded phenylalanine. The earlier analysis of fewer than 700 of the donors excluded sequences that lacked an unambiguous match to a single V gene segment. An earlier analysis of 587 of the donors called V segments functional above 56.7% productive rearrangements and segregating when the between-donor standard deviation exceeded 5%. A statistical classification framework was built to diagnose cytomegalovirus status from the catalog of TCR beta chain sequences. A later analysis assigned V and J genes by comparing TCR nucleotide sequences with IMGT/GENE-DB human TR gene sequences. In a later analysis, CDR3 sequences and most-parsimonious VDJ recombination scenarios were assigned using the TCRdist pipeline. In a later analysis, every TCR beta chain was defined by the combination of its CDR3 amino acid sequence and its V-gene family, and reads without a unique V-gene family were dropped. In a later analysis, approximately 640 highly shared, low-generation-probability nucleotide sequences were removed to address suspected cross-contamination and a sequencing artifact. A later analysis calculated a clonal expansion index for each public chain from normalized within-repertoire ranks of inferred template counts. In a later analysis, generation probabilities were computed with a VDJ recombination model fitted to out-of-frame rearrangements, and the resulting probabilities were checked against IGoR. Hypergeometric tests were used in a later analysis to score TCR-TCR, TCR-HLA and TCR-CMV co-occurrence, with a repertoire-size bias correction applied to the TCR pairs. In a later analysis, false discovery rates were estimated by permuting HLA or CMV assignments 20 times. A later analysis grouped co-occurring TCRs with DBSCAN, adding TCRdist sequence similarity when clustering within HLA-allele-positive subsets. Repertoires with fewer than 30,000 or more than 120,000 public chains were left out of co-occurrence clustering, as were roughly five repertoires with anomalous nucleotide sharing. What TCRdb holds here is the immuneACCESS table cut down to in-frame rearrangements. Part of the clones is not present; checked against another copy, under half of the missing clones reflect an unresolved V gene, and the others are unexplained. D and trimming were read from the DNA, whereas the V and J calls and clone size are those reported in that table. In all, the sample holds about 160,000 clones, and 80% to 90% of those were seen once. Roughly 7.6% of the sample comes from the top ten.

Source material: PBMCs. This receptor was obtained from a woman aged 30 to 39 in good health and CMV-seropositive. The chain couples TRBV7-6 to TRBJ1-1, with 10 central nucleotides matching TRBD1. CDR3 protein: CASSLQGQGVYTEAFF. The DNA sequence reads TGTGCCAGCAGCTTACAAGGACAGGGGGTGTACACTGAAGCTTTCTTT.